The clone carrying this T cell receptor beta chain appeared a single time. This entry comes from a study of blood T cell repertoires in COVID-19. Study at large: T cells, B-cell-depleted T cells, or PBMCs provided the cDNA or gDNA that served as material.

Germline V lookup: CDR1 LNHDA, CDR2 SQIVND (reference sequence). V lost 1 base and J lost 3, with 12 bases in between. The CDR3 loop spans 15 amino acids. Original analysis: Estimation of nucleated cell counts relied on the amplification of reference gene primers. TCRdb keeps only in-frame clones here, not all; method: immunoSEQ multiplex PCR. The V and J calls and clone size were taken over from that table, and D and trimming were inferred from the DNA. The sample has around 180,000 clones, 65% to 85% seen once; the top ten hold roughly 5.1%. Sequencing was carried out using peripheral blood. The source of this sequence is a young woman with acute or convalescent COVID-19. The gene calls are TRBV19 and TRBJ1-2; D is unclear. CDR3 sequence reads: CASSIVRGGDYGYTF. The CDR3 nucleotides are TGTGCCAGTAGTATAGTCCGGGGTGGTGACTATGGCTACACCTTC.